What follows describes a single T cell receptor beta chain. Its antigen is not known. These data belong to a study of T cell responses to AZD1222 COVID-19 vaccine. Study observations and caveats: In the spike-specific TCR repertoire, nearly half reportedly target unmutated variant regions. Females made up more of the donors, who were largely white British, and clonal diversity may have come out too low.

J was trimmed by 2 bases and V by 5 bases; bases with no gene match: 5. Germline CDR1 is KGHSH and CDR2 is LQKENI. The CDR3 sequence is 14 residues long. Using immunoSEQ multiplex PCR, the repertoire was profiled, and TCRdb retains in-frame clones only, with some absent. The table has some 80,000 clones, 80% to 90% seen once; the top ten hold about 7.7%. This receptor was taken from an adult in good health. The specimen comprised peripheral blood, sampled on day 0 of AZD1222 vaccination. The gene calls are TRBV18 and TRBJ2-5; the match to TRBD1 covers 7 bases. CDR3 bases: TGTGCCAGCTCAGCGAGACAGGGACAAGAGACCCAGTACTTC. This encodes CASSARQGQETQYF.